This T cell receptor beta chain was sequenced for a study of T cell repertoires in cytomegalovirus infection. Study background: From public TCR beta signatures came an indication of both CMV infection and matching HLA type.

General study results and limits: Totalled public TCR beta family frequency picked out people who carried CMV plus the relevant HLA.

Trimming pared 1 base from V and 1 base from J, leaving 7 bases between. Germline-derived CDR1 and CDR2 are SEHNR and FQNEAQ (reference sequence). The CDR3 contains 15 residues. In regard to this clonotype: The antigen remains undetermined.

TCRdb recomputed calls from the reads with MiXCR, one row per CDR3 protein. The sample contains around 740,000 distinct CDR3 sequences, less than 40% of which appear only once. This rearrangement joins TRBV7-9 to TRBJ1-4; the D is unclear. This TCR derives from a human donor in good health (CMV status not recorded). Some clones in this sample may be carry-over from other donors' samples. Material: PBMCs. CDR3 sequence: CASSLGLITNEKLFF. Here the CDR3 DNA reads TGTGCCAGCAGCTTAGGCCTGATAACTAATGAAAAACTGTTTTTT.